The entry that follows covers one TCR beta chain sequence. The CDR3 is 15 residues long. The germline V gene has CDR1 LNHDA and CDR2 SQIVND (reference sequence). V dropped 7 bases and J dropped 5; count of bases not matched to a gene: 8. Original analysis: Researchers report that nucleated cell counts were estimated from reference gene primer amplification. Produced via immunoSEQ multiplex PCR; TCRdb's table is partial and in-frame only. Clone size and V and J calls were adopted from that table, with D and trimming inferred from the DNA. The sample has a few hundred thousand clones; approximately 82% are singletons. This sample is part of a study of blood T cell repertoires in COVID-19. Study context: Researchers got acute and convalescent COVID-19 samples from the United States, Italy and Spain. Sources were T cells, B-cell-depleted T cells, or PBMCs; the material itself was cDNA or gDNA.

The TCR sequence derives from a woman aged 40 to 50 who had recovered from COVID-19. The J gene is TRBJ2-1, the V gene TRBV19, with TRBD1 identical over 10 bases. The sequencing sample was made of peripheral blood. CDR3 nucleotide sequence: TGTGCCAGTACCCCCCCGGGACAGGGGAACAATGAGCAGTTCTTC. Encoded protein: CASTPPGQGNNEQFF. The full variable domain, completed using reference TRBV19 and TRBJ2-1, is DGGITQSPKYLFRKEGQNVTLSCEQNLNHDAMYWYRQDPGQGLRLIYYSQIVNDFQKGDIAEGYSVSREKKESFPLTVTSAQKNPTAFYLCASTPPGQGNNEQFFGPGTRLTVL.